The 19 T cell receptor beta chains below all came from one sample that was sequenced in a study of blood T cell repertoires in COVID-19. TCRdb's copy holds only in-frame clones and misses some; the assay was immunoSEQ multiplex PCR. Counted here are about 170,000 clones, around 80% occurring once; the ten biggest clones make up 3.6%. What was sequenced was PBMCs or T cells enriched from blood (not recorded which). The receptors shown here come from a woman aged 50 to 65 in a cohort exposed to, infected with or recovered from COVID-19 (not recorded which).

CDR3 residues: CASSVVGTNTGELFF. CDR3 coding DNA: TGTGCCAGCAGCGTAGTGGGGACAAACACCGGGGAGCTGTTTTTT. The chain joins TRBV9 to TRBJ2-2; a possible D gene is TRBD1 (6 bases). V shed 0 bases and J shed 2 bases, with 8 bases lying between them. CDR1 SGDLS and CDR2 YYNGEE come from the germline V gene. CDR3 length equals 15 residues.

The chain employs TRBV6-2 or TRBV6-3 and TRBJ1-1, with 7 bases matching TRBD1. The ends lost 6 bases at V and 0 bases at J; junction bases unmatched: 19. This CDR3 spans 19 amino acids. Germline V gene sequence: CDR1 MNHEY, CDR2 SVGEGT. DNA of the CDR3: TGTGCCAGCAGGCCTGACAGGGAAGACTACCCCCGCATGAACACTGAAGCTTTCTTT. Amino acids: CASRPDREDYPRMNTEAFF.

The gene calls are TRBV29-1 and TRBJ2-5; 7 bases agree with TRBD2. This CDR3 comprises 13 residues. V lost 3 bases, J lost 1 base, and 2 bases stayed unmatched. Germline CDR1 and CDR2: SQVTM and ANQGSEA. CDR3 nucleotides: TGCAGCGTTGATTCGGGGGGCCAAGAGACCCAGTACTTC. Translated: CSVDSGGQETQYF. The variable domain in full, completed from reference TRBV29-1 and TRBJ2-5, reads SAVISQKPSRDICQRGTSLTIQCQVDSQVTMMFWYRQQPGQSLTLIATANQGSEATYESGFVIDKFPISRPNLTFSTLTVSNMSPEDSSIYLCSVDSGGQETQYFGPGTRLLVL.

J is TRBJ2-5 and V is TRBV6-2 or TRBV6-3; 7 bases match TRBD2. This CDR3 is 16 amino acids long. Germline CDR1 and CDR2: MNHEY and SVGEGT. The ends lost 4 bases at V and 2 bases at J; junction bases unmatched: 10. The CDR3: CASSWMGGSRQETQYF. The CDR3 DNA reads TGTGCCAGCAGTTGGATGGGGGGGAGCAGACAAGAGACCCAGTACTTC.

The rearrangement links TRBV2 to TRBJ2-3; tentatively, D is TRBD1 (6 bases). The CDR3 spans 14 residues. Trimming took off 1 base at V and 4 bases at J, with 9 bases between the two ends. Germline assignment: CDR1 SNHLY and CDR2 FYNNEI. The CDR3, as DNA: TGTGCCAGCAGTGAAGGGGGGCAGCCAGATACGCAGTATTTT. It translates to CASSEGGQPDTQYF.

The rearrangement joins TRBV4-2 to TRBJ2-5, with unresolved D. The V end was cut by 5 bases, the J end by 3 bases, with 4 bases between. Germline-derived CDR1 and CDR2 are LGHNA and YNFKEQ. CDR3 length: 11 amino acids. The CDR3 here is CASSYKETQYF. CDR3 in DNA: TGTGCCAGCAGCTACAAAGAGACCCAGTACTTC.

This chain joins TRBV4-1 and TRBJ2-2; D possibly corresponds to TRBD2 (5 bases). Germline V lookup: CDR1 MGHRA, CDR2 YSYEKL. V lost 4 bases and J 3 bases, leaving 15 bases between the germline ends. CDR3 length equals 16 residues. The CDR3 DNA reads TGCGCCAGCAGCCGTATCCGAATGGGAGACACCGGGGAGCTGTTTTTT. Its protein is CASSRIRMGDTGELFF.

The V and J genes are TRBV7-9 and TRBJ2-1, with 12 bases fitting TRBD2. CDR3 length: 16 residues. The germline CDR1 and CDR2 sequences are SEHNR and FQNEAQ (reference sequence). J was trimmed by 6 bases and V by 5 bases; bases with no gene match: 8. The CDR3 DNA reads TGTGCCAGCAGCCCCCCGGGACTAGCGGGTGGCAATGAGCAGTTCTTC. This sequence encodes CASSPPGLAGGNEQFF. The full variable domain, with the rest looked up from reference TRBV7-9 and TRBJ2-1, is DTGVSQNPRHKITKRGQNVTFRCDPISEHNRLYWYRQTLGQGPEFLTYFQNEAQLEKSRLLSDRFSAERPKGSFSTLEIQRTEQGDSAMYLCASSPPGLAGGNEQFFGPGTRLTVL.

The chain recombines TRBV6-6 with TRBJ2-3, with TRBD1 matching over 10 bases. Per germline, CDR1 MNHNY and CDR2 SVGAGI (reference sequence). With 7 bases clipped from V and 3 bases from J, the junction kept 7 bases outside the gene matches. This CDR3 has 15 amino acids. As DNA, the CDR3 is TGTGCCAGCACCCTCGGGACAGGGGAGACAGATACGCAGTATTTT. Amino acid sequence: CASTLGTGETDTQYF.

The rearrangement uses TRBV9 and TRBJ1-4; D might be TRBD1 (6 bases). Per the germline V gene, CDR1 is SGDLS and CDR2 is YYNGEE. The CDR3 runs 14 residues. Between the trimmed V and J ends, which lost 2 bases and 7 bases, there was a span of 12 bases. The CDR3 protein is CASSVTGRGEKLFF. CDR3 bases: TGTGCCAGCAGCGTCACAGGGAGGGGTGAAAAACTGTTTTTT.

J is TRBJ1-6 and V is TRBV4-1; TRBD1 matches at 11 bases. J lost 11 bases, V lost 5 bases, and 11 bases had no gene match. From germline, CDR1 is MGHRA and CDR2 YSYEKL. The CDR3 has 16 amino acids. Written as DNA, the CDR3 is TGCGCCAGCAGCTCTCCCCTCGGGACAGGGGGGACACCCCTCCACTTT. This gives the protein CASSSPLGTGGTPLHF.

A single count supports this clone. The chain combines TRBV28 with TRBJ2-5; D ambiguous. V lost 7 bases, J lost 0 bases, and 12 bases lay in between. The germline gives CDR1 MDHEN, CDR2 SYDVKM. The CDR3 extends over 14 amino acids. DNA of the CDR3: TGTGCCAGCACCAAACAACCGTACCAAGAGACCCAGTACTTC. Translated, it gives CASTKQPYQETQYF.

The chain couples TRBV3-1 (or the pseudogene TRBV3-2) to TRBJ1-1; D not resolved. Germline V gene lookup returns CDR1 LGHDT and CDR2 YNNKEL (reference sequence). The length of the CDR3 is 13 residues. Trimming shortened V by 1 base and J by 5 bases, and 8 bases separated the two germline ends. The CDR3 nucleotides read TGTGCCAGCAGCCAAGTGGCGGGGACTGAAGCTTTCTTT. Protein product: CASSQVAGTEAFF.

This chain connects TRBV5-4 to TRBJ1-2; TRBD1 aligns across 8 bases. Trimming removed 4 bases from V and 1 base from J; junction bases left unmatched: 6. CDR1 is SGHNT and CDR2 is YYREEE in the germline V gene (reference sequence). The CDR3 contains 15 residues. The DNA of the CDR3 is TGTGCCAGCAGCCTGGACAGGGCCTTTAACTATGGCTACACCTTC. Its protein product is CASSLDRAFNYGYTF.

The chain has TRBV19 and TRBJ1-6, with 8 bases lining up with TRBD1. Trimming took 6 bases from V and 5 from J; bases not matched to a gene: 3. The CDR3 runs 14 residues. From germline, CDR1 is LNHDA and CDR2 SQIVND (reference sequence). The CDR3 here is CASRPGQDNSPLHF. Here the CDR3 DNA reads TGTGCCAGTAGACCGGGACAGGATAATTCACCCCTCCACTTT.

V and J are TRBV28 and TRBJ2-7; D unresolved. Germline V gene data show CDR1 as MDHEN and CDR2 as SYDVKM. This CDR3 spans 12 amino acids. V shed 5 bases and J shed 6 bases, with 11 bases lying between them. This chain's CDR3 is CASSPILREQYF. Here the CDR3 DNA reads TGTGCCAGCAGTCCTATACTCCGCGAGCAGTACTTC.

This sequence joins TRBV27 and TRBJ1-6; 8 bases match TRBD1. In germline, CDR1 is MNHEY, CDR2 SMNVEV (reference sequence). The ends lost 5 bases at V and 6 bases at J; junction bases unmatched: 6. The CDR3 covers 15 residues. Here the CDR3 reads CASSRTGWSNSPLHF. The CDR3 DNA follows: TGTGCCAGCAGTCGGACAGGGTGGAGTAATTCACCCCTCCACTTT.

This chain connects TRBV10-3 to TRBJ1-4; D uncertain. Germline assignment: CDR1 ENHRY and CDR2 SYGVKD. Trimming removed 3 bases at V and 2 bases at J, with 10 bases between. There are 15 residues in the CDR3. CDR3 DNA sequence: TGTGCCATCAGTGACGGGGATTCTACTAATGAAAAACTGTTTTTT. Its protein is CAISDGDSTNEKLFF.

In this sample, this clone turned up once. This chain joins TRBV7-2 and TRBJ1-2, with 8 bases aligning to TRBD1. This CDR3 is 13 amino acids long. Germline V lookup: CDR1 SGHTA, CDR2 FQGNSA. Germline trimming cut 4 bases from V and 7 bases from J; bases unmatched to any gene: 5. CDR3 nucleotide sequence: TGTGCCAGCAGCTACAGGGGGAGTAGTGGCTACACCTTC. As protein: CASSYRGSSGYTF.